This T cell receptor beta chain is drawn from a study of CD8 T cells in Susac syndrome. Included as multiple sclerosis controls were treatment-naive patients who had stable or active relapsing-remitting disease. V gave up 5 bases and J gave up 4 bases, with 14 bases separating them. The CDR3 totals 15 residues. Germline V gene sequence: CDR1 SGHTA, CDR2 FQGNSA. Random hexamers were used to reverse transcribe an amount of roughly 0.45 to 1 ug RNA. The method of amplification for TCR beta CDR3 was immunoSEQ multiplex PCR, covering 54 Vbeta and 13 Jbeta. TCRdb re-derived calls from the immunoSEQ multiplex PCR reads in MiXCR, one entry per CDR3 protein. The profile covers 300,000 or so distinct CDR3 sequences, with under 95% appearing a single time and over 0.065% taken by the ten largest.

The V call is TRBV7-2, the J call TRBJ1-4; TRBD1 might be the D (5 bases). Material for sequencing was CD4+ T cells from PBMCs. This TCR derives from a human donor with multiple sclerosis. The CDR3 DNA is TGTGCCAGCAGCGTCGCCCGGCAGGGTAATGAAAAACTGTTTTTT. It is translated as CASSVARQGNEKLFF.